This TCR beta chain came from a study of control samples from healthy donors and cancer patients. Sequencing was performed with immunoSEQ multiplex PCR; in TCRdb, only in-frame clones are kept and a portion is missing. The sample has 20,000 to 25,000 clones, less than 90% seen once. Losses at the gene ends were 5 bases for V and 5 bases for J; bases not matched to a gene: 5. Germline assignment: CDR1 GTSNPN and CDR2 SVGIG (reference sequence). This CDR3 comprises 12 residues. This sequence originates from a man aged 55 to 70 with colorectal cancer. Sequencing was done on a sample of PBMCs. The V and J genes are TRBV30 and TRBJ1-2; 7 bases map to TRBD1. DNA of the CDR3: TGTGCCTGGTGGGGGACAGAGTATGGCTACACCTTC. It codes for CAWWGTEYGYTF. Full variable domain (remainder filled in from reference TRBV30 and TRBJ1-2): SQTIHQWPATLVQPVGSPLSLECTVEGTSNPNLYWYRQAAGRGLQLLFYSVGIGQISSEVPQNLSASRPQDRQFILSSKKLLLSDSGFYLCAWWGTEYGYTFGSGTRLTVV.